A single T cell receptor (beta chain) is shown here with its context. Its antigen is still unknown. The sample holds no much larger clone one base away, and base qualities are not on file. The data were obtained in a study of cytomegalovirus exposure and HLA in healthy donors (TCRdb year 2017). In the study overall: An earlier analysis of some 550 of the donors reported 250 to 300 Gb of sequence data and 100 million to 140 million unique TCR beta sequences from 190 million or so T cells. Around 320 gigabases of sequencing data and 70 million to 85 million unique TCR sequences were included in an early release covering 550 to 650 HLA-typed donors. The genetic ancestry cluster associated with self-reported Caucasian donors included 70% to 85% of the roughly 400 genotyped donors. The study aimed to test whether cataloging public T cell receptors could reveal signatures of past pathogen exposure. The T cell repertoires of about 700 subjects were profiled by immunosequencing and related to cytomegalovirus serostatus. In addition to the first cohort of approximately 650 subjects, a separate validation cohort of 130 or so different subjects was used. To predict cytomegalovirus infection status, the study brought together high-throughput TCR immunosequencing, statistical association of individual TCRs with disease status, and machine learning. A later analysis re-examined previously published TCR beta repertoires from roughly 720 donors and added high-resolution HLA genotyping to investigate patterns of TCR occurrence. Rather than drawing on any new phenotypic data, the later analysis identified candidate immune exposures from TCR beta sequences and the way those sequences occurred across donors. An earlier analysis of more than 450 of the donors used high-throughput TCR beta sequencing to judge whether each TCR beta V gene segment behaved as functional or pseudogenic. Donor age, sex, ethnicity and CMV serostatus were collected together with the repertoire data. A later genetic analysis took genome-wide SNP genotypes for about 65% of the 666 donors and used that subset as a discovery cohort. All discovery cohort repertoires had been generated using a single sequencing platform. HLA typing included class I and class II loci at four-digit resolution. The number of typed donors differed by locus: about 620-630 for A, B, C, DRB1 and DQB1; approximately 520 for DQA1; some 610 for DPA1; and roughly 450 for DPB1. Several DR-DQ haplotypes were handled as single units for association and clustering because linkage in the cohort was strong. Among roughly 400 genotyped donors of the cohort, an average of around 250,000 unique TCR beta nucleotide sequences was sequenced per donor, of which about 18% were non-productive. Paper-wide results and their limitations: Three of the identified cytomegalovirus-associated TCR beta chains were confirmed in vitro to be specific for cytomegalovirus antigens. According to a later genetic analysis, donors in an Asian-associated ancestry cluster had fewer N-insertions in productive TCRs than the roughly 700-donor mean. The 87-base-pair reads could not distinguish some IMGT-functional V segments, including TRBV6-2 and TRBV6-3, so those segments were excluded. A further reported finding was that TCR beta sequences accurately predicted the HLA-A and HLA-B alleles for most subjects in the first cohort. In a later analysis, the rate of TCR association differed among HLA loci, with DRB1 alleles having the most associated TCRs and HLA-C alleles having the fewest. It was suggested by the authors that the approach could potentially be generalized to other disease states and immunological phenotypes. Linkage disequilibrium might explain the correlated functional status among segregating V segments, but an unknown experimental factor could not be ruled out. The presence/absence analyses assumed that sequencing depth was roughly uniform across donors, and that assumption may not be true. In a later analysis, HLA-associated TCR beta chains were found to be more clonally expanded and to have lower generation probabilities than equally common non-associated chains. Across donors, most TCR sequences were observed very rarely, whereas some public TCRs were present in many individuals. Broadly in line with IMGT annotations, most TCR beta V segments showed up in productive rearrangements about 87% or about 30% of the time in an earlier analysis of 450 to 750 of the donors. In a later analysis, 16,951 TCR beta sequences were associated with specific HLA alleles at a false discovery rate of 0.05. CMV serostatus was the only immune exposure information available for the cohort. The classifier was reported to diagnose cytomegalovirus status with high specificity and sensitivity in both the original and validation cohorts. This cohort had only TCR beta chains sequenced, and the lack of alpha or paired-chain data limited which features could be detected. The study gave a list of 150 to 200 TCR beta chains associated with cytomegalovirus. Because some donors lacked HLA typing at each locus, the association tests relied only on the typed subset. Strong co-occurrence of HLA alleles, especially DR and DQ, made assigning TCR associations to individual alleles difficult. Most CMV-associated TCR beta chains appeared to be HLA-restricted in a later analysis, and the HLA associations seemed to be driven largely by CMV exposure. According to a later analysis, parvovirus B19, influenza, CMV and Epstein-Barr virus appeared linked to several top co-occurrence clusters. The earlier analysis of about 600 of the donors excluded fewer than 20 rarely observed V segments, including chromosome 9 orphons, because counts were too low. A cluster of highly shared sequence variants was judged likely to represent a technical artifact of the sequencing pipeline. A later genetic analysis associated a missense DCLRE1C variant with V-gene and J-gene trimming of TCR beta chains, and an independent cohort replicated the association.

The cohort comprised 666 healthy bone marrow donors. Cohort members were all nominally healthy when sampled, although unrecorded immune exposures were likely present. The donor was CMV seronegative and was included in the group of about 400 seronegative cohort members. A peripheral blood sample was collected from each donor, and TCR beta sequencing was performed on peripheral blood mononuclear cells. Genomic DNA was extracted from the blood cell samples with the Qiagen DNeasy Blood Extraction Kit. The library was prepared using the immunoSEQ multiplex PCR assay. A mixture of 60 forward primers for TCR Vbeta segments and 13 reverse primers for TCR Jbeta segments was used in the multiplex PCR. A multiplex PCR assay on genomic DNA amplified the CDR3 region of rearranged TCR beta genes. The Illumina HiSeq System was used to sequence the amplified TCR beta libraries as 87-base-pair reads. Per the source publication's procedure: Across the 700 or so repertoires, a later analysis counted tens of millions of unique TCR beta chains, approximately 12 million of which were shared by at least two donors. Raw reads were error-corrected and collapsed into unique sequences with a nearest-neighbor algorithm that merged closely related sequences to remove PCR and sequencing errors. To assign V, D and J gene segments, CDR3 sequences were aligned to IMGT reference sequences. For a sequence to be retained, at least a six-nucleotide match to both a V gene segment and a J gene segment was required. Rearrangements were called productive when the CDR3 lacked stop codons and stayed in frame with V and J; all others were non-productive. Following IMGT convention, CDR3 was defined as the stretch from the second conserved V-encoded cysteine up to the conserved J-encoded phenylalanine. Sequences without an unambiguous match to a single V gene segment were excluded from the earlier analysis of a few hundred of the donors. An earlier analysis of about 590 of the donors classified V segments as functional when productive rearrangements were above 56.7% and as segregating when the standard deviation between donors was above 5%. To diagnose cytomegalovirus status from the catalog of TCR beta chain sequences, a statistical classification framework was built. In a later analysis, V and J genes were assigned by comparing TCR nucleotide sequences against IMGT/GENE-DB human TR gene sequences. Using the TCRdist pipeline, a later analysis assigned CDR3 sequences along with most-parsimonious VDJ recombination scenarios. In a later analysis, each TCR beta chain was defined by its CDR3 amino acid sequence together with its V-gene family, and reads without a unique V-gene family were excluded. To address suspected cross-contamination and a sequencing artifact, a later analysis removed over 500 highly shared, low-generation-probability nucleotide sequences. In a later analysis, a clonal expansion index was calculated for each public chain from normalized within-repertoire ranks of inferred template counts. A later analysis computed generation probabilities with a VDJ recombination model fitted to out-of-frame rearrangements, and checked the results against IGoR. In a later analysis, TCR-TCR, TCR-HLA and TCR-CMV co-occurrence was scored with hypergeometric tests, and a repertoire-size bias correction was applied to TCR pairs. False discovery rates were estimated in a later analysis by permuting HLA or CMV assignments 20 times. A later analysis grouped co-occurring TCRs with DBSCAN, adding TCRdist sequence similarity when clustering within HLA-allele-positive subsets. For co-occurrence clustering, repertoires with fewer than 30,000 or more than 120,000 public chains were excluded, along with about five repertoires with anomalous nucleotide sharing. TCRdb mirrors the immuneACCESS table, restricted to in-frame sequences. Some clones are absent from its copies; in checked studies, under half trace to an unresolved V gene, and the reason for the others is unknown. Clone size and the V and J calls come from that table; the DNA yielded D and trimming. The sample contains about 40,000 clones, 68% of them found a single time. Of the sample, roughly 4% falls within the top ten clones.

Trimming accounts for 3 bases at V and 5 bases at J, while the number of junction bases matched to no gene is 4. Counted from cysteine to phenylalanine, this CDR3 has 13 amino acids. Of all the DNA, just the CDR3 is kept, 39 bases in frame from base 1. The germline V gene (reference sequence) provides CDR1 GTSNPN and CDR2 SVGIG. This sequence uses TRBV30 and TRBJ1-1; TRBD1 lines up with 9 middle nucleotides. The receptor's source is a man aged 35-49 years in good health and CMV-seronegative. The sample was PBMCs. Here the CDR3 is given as CAWRRDRVTEAFF. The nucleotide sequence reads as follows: TGTGCCTGGAGGCGGGACAGGGTAACTGAAGCTTTCTTT. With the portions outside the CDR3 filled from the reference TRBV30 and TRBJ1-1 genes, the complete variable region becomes SQTIHQWPATLVQPVGSPLSLECTVEGTSNPNLYWYRQAAGRGLQLLFYSVGIGQISSEVPQNLSASRPQDRQFILSSKKLLLSDSGFYLCAWRRDRVTEAFFGQGTRLTVV.